Described below is a single TCR beta chain sequence and its context. The antigen remains unidentified. Amplification used 60 Vbeta primers and 13 Jbeta primers. TCRdb's copy holds only in-frame clones and misses some; the assay was immunoSEQ multiplex PCR. The top ten clones hold over 3.5% of a sample with about 200,000 clones, approximately 82% of them seen once. This entry is derived from a study of cytomegalovirus exposure and HLA in healthy donors. Points from the study as a whole: The study dropped some indistinguishable V segments, TRBV6-2 and TRBV6-3 among them. Presence/absence analyses took donor sequencing depth as roughly uniform.

Germline lookup yields CDR1 SGDLS and CDR2 YYNGEE. V was clipped by 0 bases and J by 3 bases; unmatched bases: 3. The CDR3 spans 14 residues. This receptor was identified in a male donor in good health and CMV-seronegative. V and J are TRBV9 and TRBJ2-7; TRBD1 matches at 7 bases. The sequenced sample was PBMCs. This CDR3 reads CASSVDGTDYEQYF. The CDR3 coding sequence is TGTGCCAGCAGCGTAGATGGGACAGACTACGAGCAGTACTTC.